This T cell receptor beta chain was obtained from a study of CD8 T cells in ankylosing spondylitis. This clonotype occurred many times. Its antigen is as yet unknown. This CDR3 has 14 amino acids. Trimming shortened V by 6 bases and J by 7 bases, and 13 bases separated the two germline ends. Study outcomes and limitations: It appeared that ankylosing spondylitis blood was characterized by a TCR beta motif of under ten highly homologous variants. Enrichment of disease-linked clones was reportedly significant in matched ankylosing spondylitis synovial fluid.

TCRdb called the 5' RACE reads again in MiXCR, with one record for every CDR3 protein. The sample lists 250,000 to 400,000 distinct CDR3 sequences, 11% occurring once. The chain links TRBV12-3 or TRBV12-4 to TRBJ1-6, with a possible D match to TRBD1 (6 bases). This clonotype was obtained from a female donor with ankylosing spondylitis or in good health (not recorded which). The specimen was blood, either unsorted or a sorted T cell fraction (not recorded which). The CDR3 DNA reads as TGTGCCAGCAGGCAGGGGAGGTTGAATTCACCCCTCCACTTT. Encoded protein: CASRQGRLNSPLHF.